This TCR beta chain was recovered during a study of cytomegalovirus exposure and HLA in healthy donors. To note about this clone: The antigen is undetermined.

Donors sampled were nominally healthy, though unrecorded immune exposures were likely. Points from the study as a whole: TCR beta V segments were, for the most part, productive about 87% or about 30% of the time in an earlier analysis. Confirmation was obtained in vitro that a few CMV-associated chains are specific for CMV antigens. Information on immune exposure was restricted to one variable (CMV serostatus).

The PCR made use of 60 Vbeta and 13 Jbeta primers. Assay: immunoSEQ multiplex PCR; the TCRdb copy retains only in-frame clones and omits some. In the table there are more than 95,000 clones, 81% of which are singletons. Unmatched junction bases numbered 8, after V lost 10 bases and J lost 0 bases. Germline CDR1 MNHNS, CDR2 SASEGT. The CDR3 runs 15 residues. J is TRBJ2-2 and V is TRBV6-1; 7 bases are shared with TRBD2. Sequences were obtained from PBMCs. The TCR comes from a woman in her thirties in good health and CMV-seronegative. CDR3 sequence: CATLRGSPNTGELFF. The DNA for the CDR3 is TGTGCCACCCTCCGCGGGAGTCCGAACACCGGGGAGCTGTTTTTT.